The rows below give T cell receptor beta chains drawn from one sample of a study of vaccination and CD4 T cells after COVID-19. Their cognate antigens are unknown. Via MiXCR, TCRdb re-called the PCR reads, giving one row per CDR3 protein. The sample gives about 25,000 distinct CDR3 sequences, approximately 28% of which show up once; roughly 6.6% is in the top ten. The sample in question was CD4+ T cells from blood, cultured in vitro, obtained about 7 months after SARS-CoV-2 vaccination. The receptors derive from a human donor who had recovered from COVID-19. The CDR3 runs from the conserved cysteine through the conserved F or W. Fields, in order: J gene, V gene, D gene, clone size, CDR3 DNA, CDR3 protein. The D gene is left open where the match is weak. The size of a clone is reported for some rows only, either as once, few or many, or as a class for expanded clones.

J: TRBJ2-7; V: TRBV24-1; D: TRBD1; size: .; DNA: TGTGCCACCAGTGTGACAGGGGCTAGGGAGCAGTACTTC; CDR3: CATSVTGAREQYF
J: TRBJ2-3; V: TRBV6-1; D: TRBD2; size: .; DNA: TGTGCCAGCAGTGAAGCAGGTTTTCCAAGCGGGAGTGTGAATACGCAGTATTTT; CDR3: CASSEAGFPSGSVNTQYF
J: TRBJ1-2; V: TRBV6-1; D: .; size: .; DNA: TGTGCCAGCAGTGTCCGGACACCGACTAACTATGGCTACACCTTC; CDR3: CASSVRTPTNYGYTF
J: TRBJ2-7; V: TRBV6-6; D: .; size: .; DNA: TGTGCCAGCAATTCGGACAGCCTACCCCACGAGCAGTACTTC; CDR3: CASNSDSLPHEQYF
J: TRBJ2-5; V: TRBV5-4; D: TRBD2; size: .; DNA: TGTGCCAGCAGCTTGTTGGGACTAGCGGGACGAGAGACCCAGTACTTC; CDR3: CASSLLGLAGRETQYF
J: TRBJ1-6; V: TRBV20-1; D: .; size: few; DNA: TGCAGTGCTAGAAGTGGGCGGGTTTCGTCGCCCCTCCACTTT; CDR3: CSARSGRVSSPLHF
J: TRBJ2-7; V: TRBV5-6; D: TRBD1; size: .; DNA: TGTGCCAGCAGCTGGGACAGCCGCCGGGAGCAGTACTTC; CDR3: CASSWDSRREQYF
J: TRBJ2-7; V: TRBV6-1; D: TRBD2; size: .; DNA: TGTGCCAGCAGTCGAAGAGCGGGAGAGGGCGAGCAGTACTTC; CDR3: CASSRRAGEGEQYF
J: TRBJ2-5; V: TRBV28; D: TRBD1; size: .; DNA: TGTGCCAGTTGCCATATAACACAGGGGTACGGTGAGACCCAGTACTTC; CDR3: CASCHITQGYGETQYF
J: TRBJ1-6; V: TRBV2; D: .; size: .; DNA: TGTGCCAGCATTAGGACAGCTTACAATTCACCCCTCCACTTT; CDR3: CASIRTAYNSPLHF
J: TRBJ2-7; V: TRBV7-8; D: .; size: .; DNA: TGTGCCAGCAGCTTAGCTGGCGAGCAGTACTTC; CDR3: CASSLAGEQYF
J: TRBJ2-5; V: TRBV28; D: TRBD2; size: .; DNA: TGTGCCAGCAGTTTTTGGGCTGAGGGAGCGGGAAGTGAGACCCAGTACTTC; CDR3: CASSFWAEGAGSETQYF
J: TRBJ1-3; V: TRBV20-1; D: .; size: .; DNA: TGCAGTGCTAGAGATATCACCCCGACAGATGGAAACACCATATATTTT; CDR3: CSARDITPTDGNTIYF
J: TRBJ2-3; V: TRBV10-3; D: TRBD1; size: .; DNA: TGTGCCATTAATGCACACCCCGGGACAGGCAGCACAGATACGCAGTATTTT; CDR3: CAINAHPGTGSTDTQYF
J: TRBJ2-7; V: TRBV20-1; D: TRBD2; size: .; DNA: TGCAGTGCTTACGGGACTAGCGGGAGCTCCTACGAGCAGTACTTC; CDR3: CSAYGTSGSSYEQYF
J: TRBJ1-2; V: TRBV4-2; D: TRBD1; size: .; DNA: TGTGCCAGCAGCCAAGATGACCCCCGGGACAGGGGGAACTATGGCTACACCTTC; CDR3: CASSQDDPRDRGNYGYTF
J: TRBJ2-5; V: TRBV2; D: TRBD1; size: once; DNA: TGTGCCAGCAACCAGGACAGGTTCGTGACGGAGACCCAGTACTTC; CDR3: CASNQDRFVTETQYF
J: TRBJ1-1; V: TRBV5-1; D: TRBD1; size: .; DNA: TGCGCCAGCAGCATCGTAGGGCAGGGGGACACTGAAGCTTTCTTT; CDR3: CASSIVGQGDTEAFF
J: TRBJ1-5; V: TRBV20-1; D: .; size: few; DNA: TGCAGTGCAACATCTAGGCATCAGCCCCAGCATTTT; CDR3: CSATSRHQPQHF
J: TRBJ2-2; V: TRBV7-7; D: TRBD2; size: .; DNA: TGTGCCAGCAGTCCCGGACTAGTAGTAGGGGAGCTGTTTTTT; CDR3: CASSPGLVVGELFF
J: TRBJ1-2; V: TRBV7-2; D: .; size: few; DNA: TGTGCCAGCAGCCCAAGGGTTCCAGGCCTCGGAAACTATGGCTACACCTTC; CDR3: CASSPRVPGLGNYGYTF
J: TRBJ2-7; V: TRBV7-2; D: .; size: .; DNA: TGTGCCAGCAGTTATATGGACTTCTCCTCCTACGAGCAGTACTTC; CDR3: CASSYMDFSSYEQYF
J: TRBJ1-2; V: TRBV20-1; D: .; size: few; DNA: TGCAGTGCTAGAGGTTCAGGGGCTAACTATGGCTACACCTTC; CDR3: CSARGSGANYGYTF
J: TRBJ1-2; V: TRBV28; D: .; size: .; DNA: TGTGCCAGCAGTTTCCGGGGGTCCTATGGCTACACCTTC; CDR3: CASSFRGSYGYTF
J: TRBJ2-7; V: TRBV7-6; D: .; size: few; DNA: TGTGCCAGCAGCTTAATGAAGGGCGGAGGGGGGCCCTACGAGCAGTACTTC; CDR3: CASSLMKGGGGPYEQYF
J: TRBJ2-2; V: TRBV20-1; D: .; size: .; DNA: TGCAGTGCTCCTGGCGGGAACACCGGGGAGCTGTTTTTT; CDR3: CSAPGGNTGELFF
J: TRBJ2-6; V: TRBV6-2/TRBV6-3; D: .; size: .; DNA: TGTGCCAGCAGCCAGAGTAGCTCTGGGGCCAACGTCCTGACTTTC; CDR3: CASSQSSSGANVLTF
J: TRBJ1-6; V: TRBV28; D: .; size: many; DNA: TGTGCCAGCGGATCGACTGGGTGGCATTCACCCCTCCACTTT; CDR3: CASGSTGWHSPLHF
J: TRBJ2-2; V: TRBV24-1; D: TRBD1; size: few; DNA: TGTGCCACCAGTGACCCCGGGACAGGGGCCACCGGGGAGCTGTTTTTT; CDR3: CATSDPGTGATGELFF
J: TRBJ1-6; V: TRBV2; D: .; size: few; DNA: TGTGCCAGCAGTGAAGAGATCTCACCCCTCCACTTT; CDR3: CASSEEISPLHF
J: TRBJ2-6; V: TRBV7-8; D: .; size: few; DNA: TGTGCCAGCAGCCTAGCCTCTGGGGCCAACGTCCTGACTTTC; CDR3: CASSLASGANVLTF
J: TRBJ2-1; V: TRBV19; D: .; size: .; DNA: TGTGCCAGTAGTATCCGGTCTAGCGCTTACAATGAGCAGTTCTTC; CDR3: CASSIRSSAYNEQFF
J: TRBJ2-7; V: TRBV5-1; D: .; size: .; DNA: TGCGCCAGCAGCTTGCCGGGGGACGAGCAGTACTTC; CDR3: CASSLPGDEQYF
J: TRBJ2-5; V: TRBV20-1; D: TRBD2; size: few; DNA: TGCAGTGCAGCCAACCAAACTAGCGGGAGAGTCTCTGGGACCCAGTACTTC; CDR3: CSAANQTSGRVSGTQYF
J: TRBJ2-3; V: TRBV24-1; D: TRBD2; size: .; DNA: TGTGCCACCAGTGATTCGGGGGGACTAGCGGGAGTAGCAGATACGCAGTATTTT; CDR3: CATSDSGGLAGVADTQYF
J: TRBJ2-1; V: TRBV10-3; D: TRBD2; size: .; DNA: TGTGCCATCAGTAACCGACTAGCGGGAGTGGGGAATGAGCAGTTCTTC; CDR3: CAISNRLAGVGNEQFF
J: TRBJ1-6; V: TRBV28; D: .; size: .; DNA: TGTGCCAGCAGTTTTGGAACCGGGACCATGGGTTCACCCCTCCACTTT; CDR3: CASSFGTGTMGSPLHF
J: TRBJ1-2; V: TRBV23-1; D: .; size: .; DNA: TGCGCCAGCAGTCAGTCTTATACCTATGGCTACACCTTC; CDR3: CASSQSYTYGYTF
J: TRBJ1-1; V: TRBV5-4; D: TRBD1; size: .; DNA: TGTGCCAGCAGCGCCCAGACAGGGGGCCCTTCTGAAGCTTTCTTT; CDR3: CASSAQTGGPSEAFF
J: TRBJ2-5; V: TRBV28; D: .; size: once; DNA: TGTGCCAGCAGCGACTCCGACGAGACCCAGTACTTC; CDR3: CASSDSDETQYF
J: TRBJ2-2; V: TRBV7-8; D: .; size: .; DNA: TGTGCCAGCAGCCCTCGGGACCGATCCTGGACCGGGGAGCTGTTTTTT; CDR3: CASSPRDRSWTGELFF
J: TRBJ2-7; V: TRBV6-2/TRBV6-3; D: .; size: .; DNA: TGTGCCAGCAGTTACTCCTCCTACGAGCAGTACTTC; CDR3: CASSYSSYEQYF
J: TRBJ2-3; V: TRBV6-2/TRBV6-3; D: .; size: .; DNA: TGTGCCAGCAGTTATCGGTCGATAGAAATAGATACGCAGTATTTT; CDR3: CASSYRSIEIDTQYF
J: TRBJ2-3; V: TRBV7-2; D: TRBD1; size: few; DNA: TGTGCCAGCAGCCCGGACAGGGGGGGATACACTAGCACAGATACGCAGTATTTT; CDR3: CASSPDRGGYTSTDTQYF
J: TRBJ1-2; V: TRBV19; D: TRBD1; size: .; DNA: TGTGCCAGTGAGCCGACGACGCAGGGGGCGCGATCTGGCTACACCTTC; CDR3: CASEPTTQGARSGYTF
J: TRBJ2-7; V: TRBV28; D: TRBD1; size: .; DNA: TGTACCAGCAGTGACCCTCGAGGGGGACAGGGAGACGAGCAGTACTTC; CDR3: CTSSDPRGGQGDEQYF
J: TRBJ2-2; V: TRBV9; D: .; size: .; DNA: TGTGCCAGCTCGGGAACCGGGGAGCTGTTTTTT; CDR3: CASSGTGELFF
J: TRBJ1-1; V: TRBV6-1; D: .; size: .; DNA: TGTGCCAGCAGTGAAGTGTCTGAAGCTTTCTTT; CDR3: CASSEVSEAFF
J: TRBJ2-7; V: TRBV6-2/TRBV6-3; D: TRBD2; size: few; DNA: TGTGCCAGCAGTTACGGGACTAGCGGCTACGAGCAGTACTTC; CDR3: CASSYGTSGYEQYF
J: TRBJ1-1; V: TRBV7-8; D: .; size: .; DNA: TGTGCCAGCAGCTTAGTAGAAGGGGGACTAACTGAAGCTTTCTTT; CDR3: CASSLVEGGLTEAFF
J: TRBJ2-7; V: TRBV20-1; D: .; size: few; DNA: TGCAGTGCTCCAGGGGTCTCCGGACCCTACGAGCAGTACTTC; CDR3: CSAPGVSGPYEQYF
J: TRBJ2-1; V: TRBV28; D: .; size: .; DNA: TGTGCCAGCAGTCATGGCCTGTCCTACAATGAGCAGTTCTTC; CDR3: CASSHGLSYNEQFF
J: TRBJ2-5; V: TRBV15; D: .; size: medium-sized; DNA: TGTGCCACCAGCAGAGTAGGGGGGGAGACCCAGTACTTC; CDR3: CATSRVGGETQYF